Listed below are T cell receptor beta chains from one sample, sequenced in a study of cytomegalovirus exposure and HLA in healthy donors. Repertoires were generated with immunoSEQ multiplex PCR, while TCRdb's copy carries only in-frame clones and drops some. The data show about 220,000 clones, 87% seen once. Sequencing was done on a sample of PBMCs. The receptors here all came from a man aged 18 to 29 in good health and CMV-seronegative. Each CDR3 is given with its conserved first and last residue. The D gene is left open where the match is weak. Not all rows give a size; the values are once, few, many and, for expanded clones, a class.

NA	NA	TRBV6-6	TRBJ2-7	CASSYPGEFYEQYF	TGTGCCAGCAGTTACCCGGGGGAGTTCTACGAGCAGTACTTC
once	NA	TRBV6-1	TRBJ2-1	CASDLRGHEQFF	TGTGCCAGCGATCTCAGGGGACATGAGCAGTTCTTC
NA	NA	TRBV6-5	TRBJ2-1	CASSKRGSSYNEQFF	TGTGCCAGCAGTAAACGGGGGAGCTCCTACAATGAGCAGTTCTTC
NA	TRBD1	TRBV10-3	TRBJ1-1	CAINTGTGDRGAFF	TGTGCCATCAACACCGGGACAGGGGACCGGGGGGCTTTCTTT
NA	NA	TRBV4-2	TRBJ1-2	CASSPSKDSVYYGYTF	TGTGCCAGCAGCCCCTCAAAGGACAGCGTCTACTATGGCTACACCTTC
NA	NA	TRBV7-9	TRBJ2-2	CASGPRTNTGELFF	TGTGCCAGCGGCCCTCGGACAAACACCGGGGAGCTGTTTTTT
NA	TRBD2	TRBV10-2	TRBJ2-1	CAIFAGGSYNEQFF	TGCGCCATTTTCGCGGGAGGTTCCTACAATGAGCAGTTCTTC
NA	NA	TRBV11-2	TRBJ2-3	CASSLDLYSRAVDTQYF	TGTGCCAGCAGCTTAGATCTGTACAGCCGAGCGGTAGATACGCAGTATTTT
NA	NA	TRBV9	TRBJ1-3	CASSGLSGGAGRLSGNTIYF	TGTGCCAGCAGCGGCCTCTCGGGCGGGGCAGGGCGCCTCTCTGGAAACACCATATATTTT
NA	NA	TRBV28	TRBJ1-1	CASSLRHGKGLVTEAFF	TGTGCCAGCAGTTTGCGGCACGGAAAGGGGTTGGTCACTGAAGCTTTCTTT
NA	TRBD1	TRBV5-4	TRBJ2-1	CASSETGTGLEQFF	TGTGCCAGCAGCGAAACCGGGACAGGGCTGGAGCAGTTCTTC
NA	NA	TRBV9	TRBJ2-2	CASSVQSQVANTGELFF	TGTGCCAGCAGCGTGCAATCACAGGTCGCGAACACCGGGGAGCTGTTTTTT
NA	TRBD1	TRBV4-1	TRBJ1-1	CASSLGTDMNTEAFF	TGCGCCAGCAGCCTCGGGACAGACATGAACACTGAAGCTTTCTTT
few	TRBD1	TRBV18	TRBJ2-7	CASSQDRGSEQYF	TGTGCCAGCTCACAGGACAGGGGGTCCGAGCAGTACTTC
few	NA	TRBV4-3	TRBJ2-7	CASSPDSQYYEQYF	TGCGCCAGCAGCCCGGACAGCCAATACTACGAGCAGTACTTC
NA	NA	TRBV19	TRBJ2-5	CASSRRGEPQETQYF	TGTGCCAGTAGTAGGCGCGGGGAACCCCAAGAGACCCAGTACTTC
NA	TRBD2	TRBV19	TRBJ2-1	CASSTSANEQFF	TGTGCCAGTAGCACTAGCGCCAATGAGCAGTTCTTC
NA	NA	TRBV15	TRBJ2-1	CATSRDAAGVIF	TGTGCCACCAGCAGAGATGCGGCAGGGGTGATCTTC
once	NA	TRBV7-2	TRBJ1-1	CASSSPAGFLVNTEAFF	TGTGCCAGCAGCTCGCCCGCAGGGTTCCTTGTGAACACTGAAGCTTTCTTT
few	NA	TRBV7-2	TRBJ1-2	CASSSDSGERGYTF	TGTGCCAGCAGCTCCGACTCCGGGGAACGTGGCTACACCTTC
few	NA	TRBV5-1	TRBJ2-7	CASSLEMGPYEQYF	TGCGCCAGCAGCTTGGAGATGGGGCCCTACGAGCAGTACTTC
NA	NA	TRBV28	TRBJ2-7	CASAGNSYEQYF	TGTGCCAGTGCGGGGAACTCCTACGAGCAGTACTTC
NA	NA	TRBV27	TRBJ1-3	CAPTGNTIYF	TGTGCCCCCACTGGAAACACCATATATTTT
NA	NA	TRBV4-2	TRBJ2-5	CASSQGRQETQYF	TGTGCCAGCAGCCAAGGCAGACAAGAGACCCAGTACTTC
few	NA	TRBV19	TRBJ1-1	CASSLTVTEAFF	TGTGCCAGTAGTCTGACAGTAACTGAAGCTTTCTTT
NA	NA	TRBV10-3	TRBJ1-4	CAISGTTNEKLFF	TGTGCCATCAGCGGGACAACTAATGAAAAACTGTTTTTT
NA	TRBD1	TRBV7-9	TRBJ1-2	CASSSSGQGYKTGGYTF	TGTGCCAGCAGCTCCTCGGGACAGGGCTACAAAACAGGTGGCTACACCTTC
NA	NA	TRBV15	TRBJ1-5	CATSRDRQHSNQPQHF	TGTGCCACCAGCAGAGATCGACAGCATAGCAATCAGCCCCAGCATTTT
NA	TRBD1	TRBV28	TRBJ2-7	CASSVPGQGAYEQYF	TGTGCCAGCAGTGTCCCGGGACAGGGGGCCTACGAGCAGTACTTC
NA	NA	TRBV5-1	TRBJ2-2	CASRQDGIGELFF	TGCGCCAGCAGACAGGACGGAATCGGGGAGCTGTTTTTT
NA	TRBD1	TRBV7-9	TRBJ1-1	CASRAAPGQGWMNTEAFF	TGTGCCAGCAGGGCCGCCCCGGGACAGGGGTGGATGAACACTGAAGCTTTCTTT
NA	NA	TRBV30	TRBJ2-5	CAWRLRLRQETQYF	TGTGCCTGGAGACTGAGGCTTCGTCAAGAGACCCAGTACTTC
NA	NA	TRBV4-1	TRBJ1-5	CASVGHHCYSNQPQHF	TGCGCCAGCGTTGGACATCATTGCTATAGCAATCAGCCCCAGCATTTT
NA	NA	TRBV5-4	TRBJ2-7	CASRLRGSSYEQYF	TGTGCCAGCAGACTCCGGGGAAGCTCCTACGAGCAGTACTTC
few	NA	TRBV10-1	TRBJ1-6	CASSGTSGGPLHF	TGCGCCAGCAGTGGAACATCCGGGGGTCCCCTCCACTTT
NA	TRBD1	TRBV6-1	TRBJ1-5	CASSEGRGLQPQHF	TGTGCCAGCAGTGAGGGCAGGGGGCTTCAGCCCCAGCATTTT
NA	NA	TRBV10-3	TRBJ1-5	CAISVELSNQPQHF	TGTGCCATCAGTGTCGAGTTGTCCAATCAGCCCCAGCATTTT
NA	NA	TRBV4-3	TRBJ2-5	CASSQDPPAGRETQYF	TGCGCCAGCAGCCAAGATCCCCCGGCAGGCAGAGAGACCCAGTACTTC
NA	NA	TRBV18	TRBJ2-3	CASSPAGTDTQYF	TGTGCCAGCTCTCCAGCAGGCACAGATACGCAGTATTTT
NA	NA	TRBV29-1	TRBJ2-7	CSVSGGIYEQYF	TGCAGCGTTTCGGGGGGCATATACGAGCAGTACTTC
NA	TRBD2	TRBV10-3	TRBJ2-5	CAISERGGGTQYF	TGTGCCATCAGTGAGCGGGGGGGTGGGACCCAGTACTTC
NA	TRBD1	TRBV29-1	TRBJ1-2	CSTQGTAGSYTF	TGCAGCACCCAAGGGACAGCCGGGAGCTACACCTTC
NA	TRBD1	TRBV7-9	TRBJ2-3	CARATGTTDTQYF	TGTGCCAGGGCGACAGGGACCACAGATACGCAGTATTTT
NA	TRBD2	TRBV9	TRBJ2-7	CASSAGISGGALDEQYF	TGTGCCAGCAGCGCCGGGATTAGCGGGGGGGCCTTGGACGAGCAGTACTTC
NA	TRBD2	TRBV4-1	TRBJ2-1	CASSQVTSGKFF	TGCGCCAGCAGCCAGGTGACTAGCGGGAAGTTCTTC
NA	TRBD2	TRBV27	TRBJ2-3	CASSRYSGVADTQYF	TGTGCCAGCAGCCGCTACAGCGGGGTCGCAGATACGCAGTATTTT